The clone carrying this TCR beta chain was seen a few times. This entry comes from a study of blood T cell repertoires in COVID-19. Whole-study context: Sites across the United States, Italy and Spain contributed samples from acute and convalescent COVID-19.

Categorization into cohorts depended on clinical history that participants reported. Two negative PCRs, clearance, or symptom resolution had been documented for recovered Cohort 3 donors. Per the authors' pipeline: Estimation of nucleated cell counts relied on the amplification of reference gene primers. Libraries were prepared by immunoSEQ multiplex PCR; TCRdb keeps only in-frame clonotypes and omits some of them. That table is the source of V, J and clone size, and D and trimming were worked out from the DNA. The table includes about 330,000 clones, about 90% detected once. V lost 4 bases to trimming and J lost 6 bases, with 16 bases between them. Germline V gene sequence: CDR1 SGHNT, CDR2 YYREEE (reference sequence). The CDR3 sequence is 15 residues long.

The chain has TRBV5-4 and TRBJ2-2; a weak D match, TRBD1 (5 bases). The receptor comes from a woman in her thirties who had recovered from COVID-19. Material: PBMCs or T cells enriched from blood (not recorded which). The CDR3 region has the DNA TGTGCCAGCAGCGGAGTCAAGGGGCAAGCCGGGGAGCTGTTTTTT. Translated: CASSGVKGQAGELFF.